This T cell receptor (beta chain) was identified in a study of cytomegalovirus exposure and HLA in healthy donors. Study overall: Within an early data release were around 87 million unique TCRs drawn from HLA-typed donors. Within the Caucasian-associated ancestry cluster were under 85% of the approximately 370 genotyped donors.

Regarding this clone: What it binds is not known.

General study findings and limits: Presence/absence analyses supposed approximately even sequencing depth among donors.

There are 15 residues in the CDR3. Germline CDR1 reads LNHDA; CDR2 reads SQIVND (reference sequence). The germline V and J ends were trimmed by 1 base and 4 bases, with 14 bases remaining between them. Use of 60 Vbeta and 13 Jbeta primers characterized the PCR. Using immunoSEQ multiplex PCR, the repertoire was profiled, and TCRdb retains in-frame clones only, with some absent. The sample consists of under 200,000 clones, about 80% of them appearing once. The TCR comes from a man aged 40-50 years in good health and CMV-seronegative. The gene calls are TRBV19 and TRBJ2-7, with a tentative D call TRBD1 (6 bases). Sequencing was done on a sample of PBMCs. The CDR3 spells CASSIAADRSYEQYF. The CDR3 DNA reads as TGTGCCAGTAGTATAGCTGCGGACAGAAGTTACGAGCAGTACTTC.